This T cell receptor (beta chain) was sequenced during a study of blood T cell repertoires in COVID-19. Trimming took 5 bases from V and 8 from J, leaving 16 bases between them. The CDR3 has 14 amino acids. Germline V lookup: CDR1 MDHEN, CDR2 SYDVKM. Libraries were prepared by immunoSEQ multiplex PCR; TCRdb keeps only in-frame clonotypes and omits some of them. The sample shows around 140,000 clones, about 90% of them seen only once. Enrolled through a virtual design, the participants were between roughly 18 and 95 years of age and came from roughly 22 US areas. In its sample, this clone was seen a few times.

The genes are TRBV28 and TRBJ2-1; D not certain. The sequence derives from a man in his 60s who had recovered from COVID-19. Sequenced input: PBMCs or T cells enriched from blood (not recorded which). The CDR3 loop reads CASSRPGLSHEQFF. The CDR3 DNA is TGTGCCAGCAGTCGCCCCGGTCTCTCTCATGAGCAGTTCTTC.